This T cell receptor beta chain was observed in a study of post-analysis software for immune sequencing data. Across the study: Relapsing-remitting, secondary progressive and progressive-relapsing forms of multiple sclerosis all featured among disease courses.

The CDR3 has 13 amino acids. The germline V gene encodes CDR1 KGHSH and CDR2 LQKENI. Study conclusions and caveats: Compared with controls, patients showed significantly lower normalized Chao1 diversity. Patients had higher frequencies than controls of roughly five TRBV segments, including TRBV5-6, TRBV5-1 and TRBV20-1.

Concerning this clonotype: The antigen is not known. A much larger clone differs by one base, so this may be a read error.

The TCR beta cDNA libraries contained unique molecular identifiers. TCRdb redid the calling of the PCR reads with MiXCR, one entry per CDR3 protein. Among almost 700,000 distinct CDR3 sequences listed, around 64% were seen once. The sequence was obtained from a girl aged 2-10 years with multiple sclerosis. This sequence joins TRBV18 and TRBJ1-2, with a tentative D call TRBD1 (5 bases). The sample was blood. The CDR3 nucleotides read TGTGCCAGCCCACCAGACAGATCCTATGGCTACACCTTC. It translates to CASPPDRSYGYTF. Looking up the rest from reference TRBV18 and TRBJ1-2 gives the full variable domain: NAGVMQNPRHLVRRRGQEARLRCSPMKGHSHVYWYRQLPEEGLKFMVYLQKENIIDESGMPKERFSAEFPKEGPSILRIQQVVRGDSAAYFCASPPDRSYGYTFGSGTRLTVV.